The 30 T cell receptor beta chains below all came from one sample that was sequenced in a study of blood T cell repertoires in COVID-19. The data were produced by immunoSEQ multiplex PCR, yet TCRdb's version contains in-frame clones alone and is incomplete. Among hundreds of thousands of clones listed, roughly 91% were seen once. Specimen: PBMCs or T cells enriched from blood (not recorded which). The receptors derive from an older woman in a cohort exposed to, infected with or recovered from COVID-19 (not recorded which).

The chain is built from TRBV5-1 and TRBJ2-7; D may be TRBD2 (7 bases). The CDR3 sequence is 14 residues long. V lost 4 bases, J lost 5 bases, and 16 bases lay in between. Germline CDR1 reads SGHRS; CDR2 reads YFSETQ. This chain's CDR3 is CASSPGAGADEQYF. The CDR3 DNA reads as TGCGCCAGCAGCCCCGGGGCGGGGGCGGACGAGCAGTACTTC.

The chain combines TRBV28 with TRBJ2-3; 7 bases map to TRBD1. The V gene end was trimmed by 5 bases and the J gene end by 1 base; junction bases not matched to a gene: 6. Germline CDR1 reads MDHEN; CDR2 reads SYDVKM. The CDR3 covers 15 residues. The CDR3 reads CASSVGQRGTDTQYF. CDR3 sequence (DNA): TGTGCCAGCAGTGTGGGACAGAGAGGCACAGATACGCAGTATTTT.

V gene TRBV5-1 combines with J gene TRBJ1-1; 10 nucleotides line up with TRBD1. Trimming cost V 3 bases and J 8 bases; bases outside gene matches: 7. This CDR3 spans 14 amino acids. Germline V lookup: CDR1 SGHRS, CDR2 YFSETQ. The CDR3 region is CASSSRDRGLEAFF. The DNA of the CDR3 is TGCGCCAGCAGCTCCCGGGACAGGGGTTTAGAAGCTTTCTTT.

The chain's CDR3 is CASSFRDRHSYEQYF. CDR3 nucleotide sequence: TGTGCCAGCAGTTTCCGAGACAGGCACTCCTACGAGCAGTACTTC. The rearrangement uses TRBV28 and TRBJ2-7, with D maybe TRBD1 (6 bases). The V end was cut by 3 bases, the J end by 0 bases, with 12 bases between. The CDR3 runs to 15 residues. The germline CDR1 and CDR2 sequences are MDHEN and SYDVKM.

This clone came up once. The V and J genes are TRBV5-1 and TRBJ2-3, with TRBD2 identical over 8 bases. Germline assignment: CDR1 SGHRS and CDR2 YFSETQ. V trimming: 2 bases; J trimming: 1 base; junction bases outside the gene matches: 3. The CDR3 is 15 amino acids. The CDR3 spells CASSFGLARTDTQYF. CDR3 nucleotides: TGCGCCAGCAGCTTCGGACTAGCCCGCACAGATACGCAGTATTTT.

The rearrangement joins TRBV12-3 or TRBV12-4 to TRBJ1-1; no clear D gene. The CDR3 is made up of 12 amino acids. V lost 10 bases and J lost 4, with 13 bases in between. The CDR3 here is CATLFLGTEAFF. The DNA for the CDR3 is TGTGCCACCCTTTTTCTCGGCACTGAAGCTTTCTTT.

The rearrangement joins TRBV30 to TRBJ2-2, with 10 bases fitting TRBD2. The length of the CDR3 is 13 residues. Germline CDR1 and CDR2: GTSNPN and SVGIG (reference sequence). J was trimmed by 8 bases and V by 4 bases; bases with no gene match: 4. As DNA, the CDR3 is TGTGCCTGGACTAGCGGGAGAGGTGGGGAGCTGTTTTTT. It encodes CAWTSGRGGELFF.

The CDR3 spells CASRGPGGNTEAFF. Written as DNA, the CDR3 is TGTGCCAGCAGAGGCCCGGGGGGGAACACTGAAGCTTTCTTT. The rearrangement uses TRBV9 and TRBJ1-1; TRBD1 is a possible D gene (5 bases). Germline CDR1 reads SGDLS; CDR2 reads YYNGEE. Between the trimmed V and J ends, which lost 5 bases and 1 base, there was a span of 12 bases. The CDR3 has 14 residues.

J is TRBJ1-3 and V is TRBV3-1 (or the pseudogene TRBV3-2), with D uncertain. Between the trimmed V and J ends, which lost 0 bases and 0 bases, there was a span of 9 bases. Germline CDR1 reads LGHDT; CDR2 reads YNNKEL (reference sequence). This CDR3 is built from 16 residues. CDR3 in amino acids: CASSQDSAISGNTIYF. The CDR3 nucleotides read TGTGCCAGCAGCCAAGATAGTGCCATCTCTGGAAACACCATATATTTT.

This clone was seen once. V usage is TRBV7-2 and J usage is TRBJ1-1; TRBD1 might be the D (6 bases). Deletions cut 5 bases from V and 1 base from J, with 14 bases between. Germline V gene sequence: CDR1 SGHTA, CDR2 FQGNSA. This CDR3 comprises 15 residues. The CDR3 sequence is CASSLQGSGNTEAFF. CDR3 sequence (DNA): TGTGCCAGCAGCCTTCAGGGGTCTGGGAACACTGAAGCTTTCTTT.

V gene TRBV7-3 combines with J gene TRBJ1-1, with D uncertain. CDR1 and CDR2 from the germline V gene are SGHTA and FQGTGA. This CDR3 region has 15 residues. V dropped 7 bases and J dropped 1 base, with 16 bases sitting between them. CDR3 sequence (DNA): TGTGCCAGCACTAACAGCGGAGCCGCGAACACTGAAGCTTTCTTT. It encodes CASTNSGAANTEAFF. The full variable domain, rest sourced from reference TRBV7-3 and TRBJ1-1, is GAGVSQTPSNKVTEKGKYVELRCDPISGHTALYWYRQSLGQGPEFLIYFQGTGAADDSGLPNDRFFAVRPEGSVSTLKIQRTERGDSAVYLCASTNSGAANTEAFFGQGTRLTVV.

V and J are TRBV30 and TRBJ2-1; TRBD1 is a possible D gene (5 bases). V lost 0 bases to trimming and J lost 4 bases, with 16 bases between them. Per germline, CDR1 GTSNPN and CDR2 SVGIG (reference sequence). This CDR3 comprises 16 residues. The CDR3 nucleotides read TGTGCCTGGAGTGTACGATTGGACATCCTATACAATGAGCAGTTCTTC. It codes for CAWSVRLDILYNEQFF. Combining the CDR3 with reference TRBV30 and TRBJ2-1 gives the whole variable domain SQTIHQWPATLVQPVGSPLSLECTVEGTSNPNLYWYRQAAGRGLQLLFYSVGIGQISSEVPQNLSASRPQDRQFILSSKKLLLSDSGFYLCAWSVRLDILYNEQFFGPGTRLTVL.

This chain links TRBV5-1 with TRBJ2-5; 10 bases are a match to TRBD2. The V gene's germline CDR1 is SGHRS and CDR2 YFSETQ. The CDR3 spans 18 residues. The J segment lost 4 bases and the V segment lost 0 bases, leaving 12 bases of the junction unmatched. This CDR3 reads CASSLEGLAGAVGETQYF. The CDR3 region has the DNA TGCGCCAGCAGCTTGGAGGGGCTAGCGGGAGCGGTGGGAGAGACCCAGTACTTC.

This chain joins TRBV7-3 and TRBJ2-1, with D possibly matching TRBD2 (6 bases). Germline V gene sequence: CDR1 SGHTA, CDR2 FQGTGA. The length of the CDR3 is 21 residues. V shed 4 bases and J shed 6 bases, with 34 bases lying between them. DNA for the CDR3: TGTGCCAGCAGCTCGACTGTTGGGATGGTAGCGGAAGACCGAGTATCCAATGAGCAGTTCTTC. Encoded protein: CASSSTVGMVAEDRVSNEQFF.

The chain is built from TRBV11-1 and TRBJ2-7; D is possibly TRBD1 (6 bases). Trimming removed 5 bases at V and 2 bases at J, with 13 bases between. The V gene's germline CDR1 is SGHAT and CDR2 FQDESV (reference sequence). This CDR3 comprises 14 residues. In DNA, the CDR3 is TGTGCCAGCAGCCGTAATTGGGACACCTACGAGCAGTACTTC. It translates to CASSRNWDTYEQYF. The full variable domain, rest sourced from reference TRBV11-1 and TRBJ2-7, is EAEVAQSPRYKITEKSQAVAFWCDPISGHATLYWYRQILGQGPELLVQFQDESVVDDSQLPKDRFSAERLKGVDSTLKIQPAELGDSAMYLCASSRNWDTYEQYFGPGTRLTVT.

V and J are TRBV9 and TRBJ1-5, with 8 bases matching TRBD1. The length of the CDR3 is 13 residues. Germline CDR1 SGDLS, CDR2 YYNGEE. J was trimmed by 7 bases and V by 3 bases; bases with no gene match: 3. This chain's CDR3 is CASSADRDQPQHF. CDR3 DNA sequence: TGTGCCAGCAGCGCGGACAGGGACCAGCCCCAGCATTTT.

V and J are TRBV5-1 and TRBJ2-5, with D tentatively TRBD1 (6 bases). The CDR3 totals 13 residues. CDR1 is SGHRS, CDR2 YFSETQ, per germline. V was cut by 3 bases and J by 4 bases, with 10 bases left in between. The CDR3 reads CASSWGPGETQYF. For the CDR3, the DNA is TGCGCCAGCAGCTGGGGGCCAGGAGAGACCCAGTACTTC.

The V gene is TRBV11-2, the J gene TRBJ1-4; 8 positions match TRBD1. This CDR3 comprises 16 residues. V shed 2 bases, J shed 7 bases, and the junction held 9 bases outside the gene matches. Germline CDR1 and CDR2: SGHAT and FQNNGV. Written as DNA, the CDR3 is TGTGCCAGCAGCTTAAGACCAGGGGGCGTGGGTGAAAAACTGTTTTTT. It encodes CASSLRPGGVGEKLFF.

This chain links TRBV19 with TRBJ2-1, with 12 bases fitting TRBD2. The trim removed 3 bases at V and 9 bases at J, leaving 9 bases unmatched. This CDR3 is built from 16 residues. Per germline, CDR1 LNHDA and CDR2 SQIVND (reference sequence). DNA of the CDR3: TGTGCCAGTAGTATTAGTGCTAGCGGGAGGGCCAGTGAGCAGTTCTTC. This sequence encodes CASSISASGRASEQFF.

Only one count was recorded for this clone. The chain has TRBV19 and TRBJ2-1, with 7 bases lining up with TRBD1. The CDR3 consists of 14 residues. V shed 4 bases and J 3 bases; nucleotides not matched to a gene: 3. Germline CDR1 LNHDA, CDR2 SQIVND (reference sequence). Here the CDR3 DNA reads TGTGCCAGTAGTACCAGACAGGGCTACAATGAGCAGTTCTTC. This sequence encodes CASSTRQGYNEQFF.

The chain joins TRBV28 to TRBJ1-2; D is unclear. V lost 4 bases to trimming and J lost 5 bases, with 8 bases between them. This CDR3 is 12 amino acids long. CDR1 MDHEN and CDR2 SYDVKM come from the germline V gene. CDR3: CASSSQFYGYTF. The CDR3 DNA reads as TGTGCCAGCAGTTCTCAGTTTTATGGCTACACCTTC.

The chain links TRBV24-1 to TRBJ2-1; TRBD1 matches at 8 bases. V lost 4 bases and J lost 9; bases outside the gene matches: 1. CDR3 length: 12 residues. Germline V CDR1 and CDR2: KGHDR, SFDVKD. The CDR3 bases are TGTGCCACCAGTGAACAGGGGGTTGAGCAGTTCTTC. This translates into CATSEQGVEQFF.

About this clone itself: Sequence at one end of the junction differs from germline and may be a read error. The chain recombines TRBV7-3 with TRBJ1-4, with TRBD1 matching over 8 bases. CDR1 is SGHTA and CDR2 is FQGTGA in the germline V gene. The CDR3 consists of 13 residues. The CDR3 nucleotides are TGTGCCAGCAGCTTAAGGCGCAGGGGGCGAAACCCTTTT. It specifies CASSLRRRGRNPF.

V is TRBV9 and J is TRBJ1-6; D unresolved. With 0 bases removed from V and 6 bases from J, the gap between germline ends came to 13 bases. CDR3 length: 16 residues. From germline, CDR1 is SGDLS and CDR2 YYNGEE. The DNA of the CDR3 is TGTGCCAGCAGCGTAGACGCTGGGAGCCCTAATTCACCCCTCCACTTT. The encoded protein is CASSVDAGSPNSPLHF.

The chain employs TRBV14 and TRBJ1-1; D call uncertain. Germline loops: CDR1 SGHDN, CDR2 FVKESK. V lost 1 base, J lost 1 base, and 4 bases lay in between. CDR3 length: 13 residues. The DNA of the CDR3 is TGTGCCAGCAGCCAAGTTCGGAACACTGAAGCTTTCTTT. Translation gives CASSQVRNTEAFF.

CDR3: CASSSGQGEAFF. The CDR3 nucleotides are TGTGCCAGCAGCTCCGGACAGGGAGAAGCTTTCTTT. The V gene is TRBV7-6, the J gene TRBJ1-1; 8 bases match TRBD1. The trim removed 4 bases at V and 8 bases at J, leaving 3 bases unmatched. Germline assignment: CDR1 SGHVS and CDR2 FNYEAQ. The CDR3 extends over 12 amino acids.

The CDR3 bases are TGCGCCAGCAGCCCACGGGGGTTCGGCGGCTACACCTTC. It translates to CASSPRGFGGYTF. The rearrangement links TRBV4-1 to TRBJ1-2; TRBD1 might be the D (5 bases). Germline V gene lookup returns CDR1 MGHRA and CDR2 YSYEKL. The CDR3 runs 13 residues. V was pared by 4 bases and J by 8 bases, with 14 bases between.

CDR3 region: CASSLARTGENSPLHF. In nucleotides, the CDR3 is TGTGCCAGCAGCTTGGCGAGGACAGGGGAAAATTCACCCCTCCACTTT. The gene calls are TRBV5-8 and TRBJ1-6; 9 bases map to TRBD1. From germline, CDR1 is SGHTS and CDR2 YDEGEE. V was pared by 0 bases and J by 7 bases, with 5 bases of the junction left unmatched. The CDR3 spans 16 residues.

The chain combines TRBV5-4 with TRBJ2-3; D gene ambiguous. V was clipped by 3 bases and J by 2 bases, with 10 bases between them. Germline loops: CDR1 SGHNT, CDR2 YYREEE (reference sequence). There are 14 residues in the CDR3. As DNA, the CDR3 is TGTGCCAGCAGCTCCCGGGTTGACACAGATACGCAGTATTTT. Translating gives CASSSRVDTDTQYF. Drawing the rest from reference TRBV5-4 and TRBJ2-3, the complete variable domain is ETGVTQSPTHLIKTRGQQVTLRCSSQSGHNTVSWYQQALGQGPQFIFQYYREEENGRGNFPPRFSGLQFPNYSSELNVNALELDDSALYLCASSSRVDTDTQYFGPGTRLTVL.

V gene TRBV7-2 combines with J gene TRBJ2-7, with D perhaps matching TRBD2 (5 bases). This CDR3 has 15 residues. Germline V gene data show CDR1 as SGHTA and CDR2 as FQGNSA. V dropped 5 bases and J dropped 0 bases, with 14 bases sitting between them. CDR3: CASSHARASSYEQYF. CDR3 DNA: TGTGCCAGCAGCCACGCGCGGGCGAGCTCCTACGAGCAGTACTTC.